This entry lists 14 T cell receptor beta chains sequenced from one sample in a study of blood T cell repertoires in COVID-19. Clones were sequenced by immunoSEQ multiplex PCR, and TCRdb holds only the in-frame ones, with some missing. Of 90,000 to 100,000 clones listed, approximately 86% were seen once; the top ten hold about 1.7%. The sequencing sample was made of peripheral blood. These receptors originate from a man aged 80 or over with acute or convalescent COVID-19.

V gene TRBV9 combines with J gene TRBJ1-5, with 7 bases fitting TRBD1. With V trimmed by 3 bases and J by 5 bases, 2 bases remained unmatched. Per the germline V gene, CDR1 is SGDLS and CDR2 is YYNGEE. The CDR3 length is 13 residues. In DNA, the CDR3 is TGTGCCAGCAGCGCCACAGGGGATCAGCCCCAGCATTTT. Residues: CASSATGDQPQHF.

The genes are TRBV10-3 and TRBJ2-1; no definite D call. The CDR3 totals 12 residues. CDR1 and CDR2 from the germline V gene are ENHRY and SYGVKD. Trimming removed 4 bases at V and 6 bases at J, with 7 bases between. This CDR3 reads CAISGPSNEQFF. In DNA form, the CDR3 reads TGTGCCATCAGTGGCCCCAGCAATGAGCAGTTCTTC.

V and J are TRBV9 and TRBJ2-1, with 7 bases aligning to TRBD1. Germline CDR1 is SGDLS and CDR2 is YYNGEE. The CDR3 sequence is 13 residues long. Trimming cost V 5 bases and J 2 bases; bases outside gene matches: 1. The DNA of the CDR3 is TGTGCCAGCAGTCAGGGGGCCTACAATGAGCAGTTCTTC. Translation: CASSQGAYNEQFF.

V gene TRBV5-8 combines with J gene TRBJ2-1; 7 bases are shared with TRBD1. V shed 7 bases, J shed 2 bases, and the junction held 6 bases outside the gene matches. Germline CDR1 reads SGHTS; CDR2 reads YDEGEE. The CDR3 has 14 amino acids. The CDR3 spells CASSDRATYNEQFF. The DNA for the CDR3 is TGTGCCAGCTCCGACAGGGCTACCTACAATGAGCAGTTCTTC. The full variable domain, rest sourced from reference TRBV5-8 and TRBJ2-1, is EAGVTQSPTHLIKTRGQQATLRCSPISGHTSVYWYQQALGLGLQFLLWYDEGEERNRGNFPPRFSGRQFPNYSSELNVNALELEDSALYLCASSDRATYNEQFFGPGTRLTVL.

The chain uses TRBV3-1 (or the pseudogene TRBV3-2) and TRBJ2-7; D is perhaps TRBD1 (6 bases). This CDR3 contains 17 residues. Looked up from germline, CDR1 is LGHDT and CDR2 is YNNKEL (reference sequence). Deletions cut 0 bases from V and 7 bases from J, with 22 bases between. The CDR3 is CASSQDRAAGASGEQYF. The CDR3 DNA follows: TGTGCCAGCAGCCAAGATCGGGCGGCAGGGGCCTCGGGAGAGCAGTACTTC.

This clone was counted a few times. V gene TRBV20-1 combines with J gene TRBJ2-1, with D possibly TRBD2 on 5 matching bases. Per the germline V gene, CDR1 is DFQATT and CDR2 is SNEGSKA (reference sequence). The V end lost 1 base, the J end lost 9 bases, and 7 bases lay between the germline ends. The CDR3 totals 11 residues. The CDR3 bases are TGCAGTGCTAGAGCCAGCGGTGAGCAGTTCTTC. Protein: CSARASGEQFF.

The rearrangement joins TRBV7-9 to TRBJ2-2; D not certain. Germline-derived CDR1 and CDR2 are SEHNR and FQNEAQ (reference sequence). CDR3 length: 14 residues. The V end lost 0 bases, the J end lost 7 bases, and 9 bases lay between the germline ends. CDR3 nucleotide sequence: TGTGCCAGCAGCTTAGCAAACGGTATCGGGGAGCTGTTTTTT. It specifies CASSLANGIGELFF. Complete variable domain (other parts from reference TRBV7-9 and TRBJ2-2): DTGVSQNPRHKITKRGQNVTFRCDPISEHNRLYWYRQTLGQGPEFLTYFQNEAQLEKSRLLSDRFSAERPKGSFSTLEIQRTEQGDSAMYLCASSLANGIGELFFGEGSRLTVL.

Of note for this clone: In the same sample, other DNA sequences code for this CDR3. DNA for the CDR3: TGTGCCAGCAGCTTAGGAGGGGGAAACACCATATATTTT. This sequence encodes CASSLGGGNTIYF. This chain connects TRBV7-9 to TRBJ1-3, with D unresolved. The CDR3 totals 13 residues. The V end lost 1 base, the J end lost 4 bases, and 5 bases lay between the germline ends. The germline V gene encodes CDR1 SEHNR and CDR2 FQNEAQ (reference sequence).

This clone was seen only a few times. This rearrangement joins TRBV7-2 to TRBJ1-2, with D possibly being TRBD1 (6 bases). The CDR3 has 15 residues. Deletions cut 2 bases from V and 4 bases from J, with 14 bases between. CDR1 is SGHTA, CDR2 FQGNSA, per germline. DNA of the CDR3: TGTGCCAGCAGCTTACACGGACAGCCTTCCTATGGCTACACCTTC. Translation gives CASSLHGQPSYGYTF.

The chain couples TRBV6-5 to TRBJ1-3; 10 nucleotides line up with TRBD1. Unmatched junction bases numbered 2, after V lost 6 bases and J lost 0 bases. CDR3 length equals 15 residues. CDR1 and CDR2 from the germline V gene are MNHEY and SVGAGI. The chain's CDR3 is CASRGQGFSGNTIYF. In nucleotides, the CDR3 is TGTGCCAGCAGGGGACAGGGGTTCTCTGGAAACACCATATATTTT.

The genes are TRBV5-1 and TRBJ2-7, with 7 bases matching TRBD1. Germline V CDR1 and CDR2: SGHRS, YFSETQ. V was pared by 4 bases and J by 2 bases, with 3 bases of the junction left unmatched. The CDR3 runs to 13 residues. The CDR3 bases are TGCGCCAGCAGCGGGGGACAGACCTACGAGCAGTACTTC. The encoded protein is CASSGGQTYEQYF.

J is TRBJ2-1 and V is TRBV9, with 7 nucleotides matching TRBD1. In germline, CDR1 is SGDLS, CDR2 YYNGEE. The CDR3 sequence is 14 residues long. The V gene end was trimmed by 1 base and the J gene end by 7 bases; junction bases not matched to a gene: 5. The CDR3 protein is CASSVMDRLNEQFF. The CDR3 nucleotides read TGTGCCAGCAGCGTAATGGACAGGTTGAATGAGCAGTTCTTC.

The CDR3 nucleotides read TGTGCCATCAGCTCCCGGGACAAAGACACTGAAGCTTTCTTT. The encoded protein is CAISSRDKDTEAFF. This rearrangement joins TRBV10-3 to TRBJ1-1, with D perhaps TRBD1 (6 bases). The V gene lost 6 bases and the J gene lost 3 bases, with 14 bases spanning the gap. The germline V gene has CDR1 ENHRY and CDR2 SYGVKD. The CDR3 covers 14 residues.

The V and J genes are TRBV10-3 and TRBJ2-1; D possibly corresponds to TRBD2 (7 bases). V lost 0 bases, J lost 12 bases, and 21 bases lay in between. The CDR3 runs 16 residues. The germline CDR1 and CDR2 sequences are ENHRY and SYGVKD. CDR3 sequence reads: CAISESAGTRGVVQFF. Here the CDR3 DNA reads TGTGCCATCAGTGAGTCGGCGGGGACACGGGGGGTGGTGCAGTTCTTC.